Presented here are 27 T cell receptor beta chains from one specimen sequenced in a study of read filtering for tumor transcriptome and immune sequencing. This library used approximately 0.4 ug RNA and molecular barcoded adaptors spanning alpha/delta and beta/gamma chains. TCRdb fed the reads into MiXCR, producing one record per CDR3 protein. The sample includes about 9,200 distinct CDR3 sequences, 16% of them seen just once. Sequencing used a population of CD138-negative cells sorted from bone marrow. The receptors were sampled from a donor at least 40 years old with multiple myeloma.

This clonotype was counted at least ten times. CDR3 DNA: TGTGCCTGGAGTGTACGGAACTATGGCTACACCTTC. As protein: CAWSVRNYGYTF. This chain connects TRBV30 to TRBJ1-2; no clear D. The CDR3 runs to 12 residues. V was shortened by 0 bases and J by 2 bases, with 4 bases between the two germline ends. Germline V lookup: CDR1 GTSNPN, CDR2 SVGIG (reference sequence).

This clonotype has a count of ten or more. The gene calls are TRBV19 and TRBJ1-4; possibly TRBD1 for D (5 bases). The ends were cut back, 5 bases at V and 8 bases at J, with 9 bases in the middle. The CDR3 has 12 amino acids. Germline lookup yields CDR1 LNHDA and CDR2 SQIVND (reference sequence). CDR3 in amino acids: CASSPGREKLFF. In DNA form, the CDR3 reads TGTGCCAGTAGTCCAGGGAGAGAAAAACTGTTTTTT. Supplemented by reference TRBV19 and TRBJ1-4, the full variable domain reads DGGITQSPKYLFRKEGQNVTLSCEQNLNHDAMYWYRQDPGQGLRLIYYSQIVNDFQKGDIAEGYSVSREKKESFPLTVTSAQKNPTAFYLCASSPGREKLFFGSGTQLSVL.

The sample holds many counts of this clonotype. V usage is TRBV7-9 and J usage is TRBJ2-5, with 8 bases lining up with TRBD1. The CDR3 length is 16 residues. The J segment lost 5 bases and the V segment lost 1 base, leaving 9 bases of the junction unmatched. Germline CDR1 is SEHNR and CDR2 is FQNEAQ (reference sequence). The chain's CDR3 is CASSLGGQGGRETQYF. Written as DNA, the CDR3 is TGTGCCAGCAGCTTAGGCGGACAGGGAGGACGGGAGACCCAGTACTTC.

This clonotype was seen repeatedly, ten times or more. The CDR3 here is CASSFNRGLRTEAFF. CDR3 DNA sequence: TGTGCCAGCAGTTTTAACAGGGGGCTGAGAACTGAAGCTTTCTTT. The V call is TRBV27, the J call TRBJ1-1; TRBD1 matches 9 bases. Per germline, CDR1 MNHEY and CDR2 SMNVEV (reference sequence). The CDR3 loop spans 15 amino acids. The V gene end was trimmed by 3 bases and the J gene end by 5 bases; junction bases not matched to a gene: 7.

This clonotype has at least ten counts. V is TRBV2 and J is TRBJ2-1, with 9 positions matching TRBD2. This CDR3 contains 14 residues. Germline V gene lookup returns CDR1 SNHLY and CDR2 FYNNEI. With 7 bases clipped from V and 10 bases from J, the junction kept 11 bases outside the gene matches. CDR3 residues: CASTLPGLAWEQFF. CDR3 sequence (DNA): TGTGCCAGCACTTTGCCGGGACTAGCCTGGGAGCAGTTCTTC.

This clonotype occurred many times. This may arise from a read error, as a much more abundant clone is one base away. This chain connects TRBV28 to TRBJ2-7; 7 nucleotides align to TRBD1. CDR1 and CDR2 from the germline V gene are MDHEN and SYDVKM. After removal of 11 bases from V and 4 bases from J, the junction contained 14 bases not matched to a gene. CDR3 size: 14 residues. The CDR3 DNA is TGTGCCGGCATTCGGACAGGTATATTTTACGAGCAGTACTTC. Its translation is CAGIRTGIFYEQYF.

As for this clonotype: This may come from a read error, since a much larger clone is one base off. The V call is TRBV6-1, the J call TRBJ2-2, with 9 positions matching TRBD1. Germline V gives CDR1 MNHNS, CDR2 SASEGT. This CDR3 comprises 14 residues. The CDR3 spells CASRRTGETGGLFF. CDR3 nucleotide sequence: TGTGCCAGCAGACGGACAGGGGAAACCGGGGGGCTGTTTTTT.

For this clonotype: The germline gene is not matched at one end of the junction; a read error may be the cause. The J gene is TRBJ2-1, the V gene TRBV19; TRBD2 agrees at 8 bases. The CDR3 length is 15 residues. Germline V gene lookup returns CDR1 LNHDA and CDR2 SQIVND (reference sequence). CDR3 in DNA: TGTGCCGGTAGGCCAACTAGCGGAAGTTACGATGAGCAGTTCTTC. Encoded protein: CAGRPTSGSYDEQFF.

This clonotype was recorded at least ten times. The chain combines TRBV2 with TRBJ2-2, with D perhaps assigned TRBD1 or TRBD2 (5 bases each). Germline V gives CDR1 SNHLY, CDR2 FYNNEI. V was trimmed by 7 bases and J by 8 bases, leaving 17 bases between them. The CDR3 runs to 14 residues. CDR3 bases: TGTGCCAGCATCGGAGGCGGCAGGGATGGGGAGCTGTTTTTT. Amino acid sequence: CASIGGGRDGELFF.

Ten or more counts support this clonotype. The CDR3 is CASRRGGPQGQPQHF. The CDR3 DNA is TGTGCCAGCCGACGAGGGGGACCCCAGGGTCAGCCCCAGCATTTT. The chain joins TRBV6-5 to TRBJ1-5, with a tentative D call TRBD1 (6 bases). This CDR3 is built from 15 residues. The V and J ends lost 8 bases and 6 bases respectively, with 20 bases between them. Germline CDR1 and CDR2: MNHEY and SVGAGI.

In the case of this clonotype: A read error may be the cause here, since a much bigger clone is one base away. The CDR3 spells CASSPDWRVEKRFF. The CDR3 bases are TGTGCCAGCAGTCCAGATTGGAGGGTTGAAAAACGGTTTTTT. V gene TRBV28 combines with J gene TRBJ1-4; D is unresolved. The CDR3 runs 14 residues. CDR1 is MDHEN and CDR2 is SYDVKM in the germline V gene.

This clonotype was picked up many times. V usage is TRBV29-1 and J usage is TRBJ1-1; TRBD1 might be the D (5 bases). The germline V gene encodes CDR1 SQVTM and CDR2 ANQGSEA. The germline V and J ends were trimmed by 6 bases and 3 bases, with 5 bases remaining between them. The CDR3 totals 10 residues. Here the CDR3 DNA reads TGCAGCGTCAGGGACACTGAAGCTTTCTTT. It encodes CSVRDTEAFF.

By frequency in the sample, this clonotype is medium-sized. V usage is TRBV6-5 and J usage is TRBJ2-1, with a possible D match to TRBD2 (5 bases). Germline lookup yields CDR1 MNHEY and CDR2 SVGAGI. The CDR3 is made up of 12 amino acids. V lost 10 bases to trimming and J lost 9 bases, with 16 bases between them. The CDR3 DNA sequence: TGTGCCACTACGGTGCACAGCGGTGAGCAGTTCTTC. Encoded protein: CATTVHSGEQFF.

This clonotype rates as medium-sized. This chain connects TRBV7-6 to TRBJ2-1; 10 nucleotides align to TRBD2. The CDR3 contains 16 residues. In germline, CDR1 is SGHVS, CDR2 FNYEAQ. Trimming removed 5 bases from V and 8 bases from J; junction bases left unmatched: 12. This CDR3 reads CASSLRPGLATDEQFF. The CDR3 DNA sequence: TGTGCCAGCAGCCTCCGGCCGGGACTAGCGACGGATGAGCAGTTCTTC.

There are many counts of this clonotype. The chain links TRBV6-5 to TRBJ2-3; 7 positions agree with TRBD2. CDR3 length: 17 residues. The germline V gene has CDR1 MNHEY and CDR2 SVGAGI. With 10 bases clipped from V and 2 bases from J, the junction kept 18 bases outside the gene matches. The CDR3 coding sequence is TGTGCCACCTCAGCTTTAGTGGGAGGGTGGAACACAGATACGCAGTATTTT. Its translation is CATSALVGGWNTDTQYF.

Relative to its sample, this clonotype is medium-sized (0.01 to 0.1%). The V gene is TRBV20-1, the J gene TRBJ2-3; D is possibly TRBD2 (5 bases). Per the germline V gene, CDR1 is DFQATT and CDR2 is SNEGSKA (reference sequence). The CDR3 runs to 13 residues. The V gene lost 5 bases and the J gene lost 2 bases, with 11 bases spanning the gap. Here the CDR3 reads CSAPYGITDTQYF. The CDR3 DNA reads TGCAGTGCTCCATACGGGATCACAGATACGCAGTATTTT.

By share, this clonotype ranks as medium-sized. The chain is built from TRBV20-1 and TRBJ2-1, with D possibly being TRBD2 (6 bases). V was trimmed by 3 bases and J by 9 bases, leaving 15 bases between them. Germline V CDR1 and CDR2: DFQATT, SNEGSKA (reference sequence). CDR3 length equals 13 residues. CDR3 residues: CSASASAGSEQFF. CDR3 nucleotide sequence: TGCAGTGCTAGTGCTAGCGCGGGGAGTGAGCAGTTCTTC.

A single count supports this clonotype. With a far larger clone one base away, a read error is the likely cause. The V call is TRBV12-3 or TRBV12-4, the J call TRBJ2-2; the D gene is possibly TRBD2 (5 bases). The CDR3 loop spans 13 amino acids. This CDR3 reads CASSLLNTGELLF. In nucleotides, the CDR3 is TGTGCCAGCAGCCTGCTCAACACCGGGGAGCTGCTTTTT.

This clonotype was counted many times. V usage is TRBV10-3 and J usage is TRBJ2-3; 8 positions agree with TRBD2. From germline, CDR1 is ENHRY and CDR2 SYGVKD. Unmatched junction bases numbered 7, after V lost 3 bases and J lost 2 bases. CDR3 length equals 16 residues. This CDR3 is CAISDGTRPNTDTQYF. The CDR3 region has the DNA TGTGCCATCAGTGACGGGACTAGGCCCAACACAGATACGCAGTATTTT.

The V gene is TRBV4-1, the J gene TRBJ1-6; D is ambiguous. Germline CDR1 is MGHRA and CDR2 is YSYEKL. With 1 base removed from V and 12 bases from J, the gap between germline ends came to 7 bases. CDR3 length: 12 residues. This chain's CDR3 is CASSQGLGPLHF. The CDR3 nucleotides are TGCGCCAGCAGCCAAGGCTTGGGACCCCTCCACTTT.

By proportion, this clonotype is medium-sized. The chain combines TRBV12-3 or TRBV12-4 with TRBJ2-1; D uncertain. Trimming left V 3 bases short and J 7 bases short, with 10 bases between. The CDR3 contains 13 residues. CDR3: CASSFNGQNEQFF. CDR3 nucleotides: TGTGCCAGCAGTTTCAATGGGCAGAATGAGCAGTTCTTC.

Ten or more counts support this clonotype. The rearrangement joins TRBV29-1 to TRBJ1-1; D perhaps matches TRBD1 (6 bases). Germline CDR1 and CDR2: SQVTM and ANQGSEA. The CDR3 spans 12 residues. Trimming stripped 1 base from V and 8 bases from J, with 11 bases between. The chain's CDR3 is CSVEVWGAEAFF. In DNA form, the CDR3 reads TGCAGCGTTGAAGTTTGGGGGGCGGAAGCTTTCTTT.

This clonotype came up many times. V and J are TRBV12-3 or TRBV12-4 and TRBJ2-3; D call uncertain. Trimming left V 1 base short and J 4 bases short, with 3 bases between. The CDR3 spans 12 residues. CDR3 residues: CASSLVADTQYF. The CDR3 bases are TGTGCCAGCAGTTTAGTCGCAGATACGCAGTATTTT.

This clonotype was seen many times. The chain is built from TRBV5-1 and TRBJ2-1, with D unclear. Germline values: CDR1 SGHRS, CDR2 YFSETQ. V lost 1 base and J lost 6, with 5 bases in between. There are 12 residues in the CDR3. The CDR3 bases are TGCGCCAGCAGCTTGTATTTCAATGAGCAGTTCTTC. Protein: CASSLYFNEQFF.

The CDR3, as DNA: TGTGCCAGCAGCTTGGGGCCGGGACGGCAAGAGACCCAGTACTTC. Its translation: CASSLGPGRQETQYF. The V gene is TRBV7-2, the J gene TRBJ2-5; D may correspond to TRBD1 or TRBD2 (5 bases each). The CDR3 contains 15 residues. V was cut by 3 bases and J by 2 bases, with 13 bases left in between. The germline CDR1 and CDR2 sequences are SGHTA and FQGNSA.

This clonotype was found a few times. This probably arose from a read error, given a far larger clone one base away. The CDR3 region has the DNA TGTGCCAGCAGGCTGAGCGGGGGCCTCTACAATGAGCAGCTCTTC. Translating gives CASRLSGGLYNEQLF. The V gene is TRBV12-3 or TRBV12-4, the J gene TRBJ2-1, with 8 bases aligning to TRBD2. This CDR3 contains 15 residues.

This clonotype was seen ten or more times. V usage is TRBV12-3 or TRBV12-4 and J usage is TRBJ2-7; TRBD1 or TRBD2 may be the D gene (5 bases each). Trimming shortened V by 5 bases and J by 0 bases, and 14 bases separated the two germline ends. The CDR3 spans 15 residues. The CDR3 DNA sequence: TGTGCCAGCAGTCCTCGGGGCAGCCGCTCCTACGAGCAGTACTTC. Protein: CASSPRGSRSYEQYF.